The clone carrying this TCR beta chain showed up many times. This entry is derived from a study of identical twins. Germline V gene lookup returns CDR1 SGHTS and CDR2 YDEGEE. Trimming cost V 4 bases and J 0 bases, with 5 bases left between them. The CDR3 sequence is 13 residues long. MiXCR, applied by TCRdb to the 5' RACE reads, yields one record per CDR3 protein. The table records 650,000 to 800,000 distinct CDR3 sequences, roughly 8% of them present only once. The same sample was also used in a study of yellow fever vaccine responses in identical twins.

V is TRBV5-8 and J is TRBJ2-4, with D unresolved. The TCR was taken from a young woman in good health. Sequencing input: PBMCs. The DNA for the CDR3 is TGTGCCAGCAGCCCGTTAGCCAAAAACATTCAGTACTTC. Translating it yields CASSPLAKNIQYF.